This paragraph reports one T cell receptor (beta chain). Regions amplified from RNA transcripts were the TCR beta CDR3 regions. The study used the HTBI primer set for a first-round RT-PCR of the TCR CDR3. Using its own MiXCR run on the multiplex PCR reads, TCRdb lists one record per CDR3 protein. The sample consists of 600,000 or so distinct CDR3 sequences, 12% to 15% of them appearing once. This record belongs to a study of T cells in Graves' hyperthyroidism and ophthalmopathy. Across the study: Peripheral blood was acquired at first diagnosis, ahead of any therapy whatsoever.

This CDR3 is 17 amino acids long. J was trimmed by 3 bases and V by 4 bases; bases with no gene match: 13. The germline V gene has CDR1 SGHKS and CDR2 YYEKEE (reference sequence). The chain recombines TRBV5-5 with TRBJ1-5; the match to TRBD1 covers 7 bases. The source is a woman in her late teens or twenties with Graves' ophthalmopathy. Sequencing was done on a sample of blood. Here the CDR3 DNA reads TGTGCCAGCAGCCTAAGATTCCCCGGGACAGACAATCAGCCCCAGCATTTT. Translation: CASSLRFPGTDNQPQHF.